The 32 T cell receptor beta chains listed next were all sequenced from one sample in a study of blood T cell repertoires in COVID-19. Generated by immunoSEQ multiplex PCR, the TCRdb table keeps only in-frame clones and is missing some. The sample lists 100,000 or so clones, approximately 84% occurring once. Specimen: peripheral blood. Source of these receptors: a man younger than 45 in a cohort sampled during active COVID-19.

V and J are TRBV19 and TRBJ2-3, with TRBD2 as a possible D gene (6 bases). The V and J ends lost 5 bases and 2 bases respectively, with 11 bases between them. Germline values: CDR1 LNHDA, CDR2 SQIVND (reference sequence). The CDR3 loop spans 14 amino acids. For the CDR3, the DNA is TGTGCCAGTAGTCCTAGCGTTCACACAGATACGCAGTATTTT. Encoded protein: CASSPSVHTDTQYF.

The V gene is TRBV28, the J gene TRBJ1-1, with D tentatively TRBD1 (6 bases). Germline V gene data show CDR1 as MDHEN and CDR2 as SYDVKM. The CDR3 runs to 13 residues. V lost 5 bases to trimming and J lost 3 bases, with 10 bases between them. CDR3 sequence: CASSPHRDTEAFF. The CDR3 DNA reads TGTGCCAGCAGTCCCCACAGGGACACTGAAGCTTTCTTT.

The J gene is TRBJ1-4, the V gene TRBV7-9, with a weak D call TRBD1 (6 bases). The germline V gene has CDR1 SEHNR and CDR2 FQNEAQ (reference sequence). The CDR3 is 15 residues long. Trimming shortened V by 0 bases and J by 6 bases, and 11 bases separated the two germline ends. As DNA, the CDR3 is TGTGCCAGCAGCTTAGCACAGGGATTGGATGAAAAACTGTTTTTT. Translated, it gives CASSLAQGLDEKLFF. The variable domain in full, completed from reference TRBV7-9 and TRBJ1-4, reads DTGVSQNPRHKITKRGQNVTFRCDPISEHNRLYWYRQTLGQGPEFLTYFQNEAQLEKSRLLSDRFSAERPKGSFSTLEIQRTEQGDSAMYLCASSLAQGLDEKLFFGSGTQLSVL.

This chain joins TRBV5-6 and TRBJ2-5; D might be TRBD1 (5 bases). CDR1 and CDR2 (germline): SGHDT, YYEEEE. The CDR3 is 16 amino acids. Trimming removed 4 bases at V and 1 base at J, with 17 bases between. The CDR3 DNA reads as TGTGCCAGCAGCCACATTGACAGAAAGCCCCAAGAGACCCAGTACTTC. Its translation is CASSHIDRKPQETQYF.

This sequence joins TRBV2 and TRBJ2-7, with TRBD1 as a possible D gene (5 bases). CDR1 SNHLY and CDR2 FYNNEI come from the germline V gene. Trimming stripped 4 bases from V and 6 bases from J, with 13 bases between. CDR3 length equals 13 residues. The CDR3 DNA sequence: TGTGCCAGCAGTGGGAGCAGGGTAGGCGAGCAGTACTTC. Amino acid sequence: CASSGSRVGEQYF.

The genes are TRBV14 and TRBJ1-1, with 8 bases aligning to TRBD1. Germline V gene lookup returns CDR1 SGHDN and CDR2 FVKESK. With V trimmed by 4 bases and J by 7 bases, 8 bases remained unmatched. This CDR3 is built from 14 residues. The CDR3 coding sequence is TGTGCCAGCAGCCTCAACACAGGGGGGGGTGAAGCTTTCTTT. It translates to CASSLNTGGGEAFF.

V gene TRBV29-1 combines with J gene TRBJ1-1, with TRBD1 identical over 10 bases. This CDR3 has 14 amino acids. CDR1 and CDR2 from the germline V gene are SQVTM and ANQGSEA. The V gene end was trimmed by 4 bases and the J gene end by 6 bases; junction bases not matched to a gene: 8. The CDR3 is CSVVLDRGLPEAFF. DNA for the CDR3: TGCAGCGTTGTGTTAGACAGGGGGCTTCCTGAAGCTTTCTTT.

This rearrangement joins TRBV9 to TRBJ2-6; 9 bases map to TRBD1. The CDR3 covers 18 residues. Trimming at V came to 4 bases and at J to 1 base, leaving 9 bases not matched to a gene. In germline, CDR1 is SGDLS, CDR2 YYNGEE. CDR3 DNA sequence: TGTGCCAGCAGCACGAGGACAGGGGTACAATCTGGGGCCAACGTCCTGACTTTC. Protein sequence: CASSTRTGVQSGANVLTF.

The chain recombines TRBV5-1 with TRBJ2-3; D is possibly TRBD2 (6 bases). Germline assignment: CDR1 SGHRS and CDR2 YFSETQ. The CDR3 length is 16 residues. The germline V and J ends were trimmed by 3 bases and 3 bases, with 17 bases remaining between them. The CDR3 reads CASSSRERESTDTQYF. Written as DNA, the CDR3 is TGCGCCAGCAGCTCCCGGGAGCGCGAGTCAACAGATACGCAGTATTTT.

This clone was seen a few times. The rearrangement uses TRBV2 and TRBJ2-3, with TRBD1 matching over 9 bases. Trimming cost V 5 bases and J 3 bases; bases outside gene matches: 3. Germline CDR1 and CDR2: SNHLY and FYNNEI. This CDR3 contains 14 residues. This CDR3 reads CASSWTGETDTQYF. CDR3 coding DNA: TGTGCCAGCAGTTGGACAGGGGAGACAGATACGCAGTATTTT.

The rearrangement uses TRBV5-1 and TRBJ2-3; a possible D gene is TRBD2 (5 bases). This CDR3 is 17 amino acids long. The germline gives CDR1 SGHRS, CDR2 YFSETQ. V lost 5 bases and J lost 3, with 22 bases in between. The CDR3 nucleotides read TGCGCCAGCAGTAGAACTAAAATCGGGGATTTGACAGATACGCAGTATTTT. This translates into CASSRTKIGDLTDTQYF.

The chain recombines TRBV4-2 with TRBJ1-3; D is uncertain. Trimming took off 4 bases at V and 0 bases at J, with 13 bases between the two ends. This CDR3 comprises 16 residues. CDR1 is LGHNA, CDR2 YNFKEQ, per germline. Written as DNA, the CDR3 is TGTGCCAGCAGCCCTCTAGCGGAGACCTCTGGAAACACCATATATTTT. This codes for CASSPLAETSGNTIYF.

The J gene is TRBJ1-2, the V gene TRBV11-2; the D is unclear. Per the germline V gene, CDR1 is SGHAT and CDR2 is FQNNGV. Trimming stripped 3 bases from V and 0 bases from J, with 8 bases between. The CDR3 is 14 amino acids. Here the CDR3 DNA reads TGTGCCAGCAGCTTTTCTCGTGCTAACTATGGCTACACCTTC. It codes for CASSFSRANYGYTF.

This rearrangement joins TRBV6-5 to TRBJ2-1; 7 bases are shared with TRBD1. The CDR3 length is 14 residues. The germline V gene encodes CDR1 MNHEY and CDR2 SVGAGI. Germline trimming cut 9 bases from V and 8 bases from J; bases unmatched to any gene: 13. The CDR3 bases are TGTGCCAGTAGAGGGGGCGACTCGTTCTATGAGCAGTTCTTC. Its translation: CASRGGDSFYEQFF.

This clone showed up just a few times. The CDR3 loop reads CASRPQGYSNQPQHF. Here the CDR3 DNA reads TGTGCCAGCAGACCACAGGGCTATAGCAATCAGCCCCAGCATTTT. The genes are TRBV6-5 and TRBJ1-5, with D tentatively TRBD1 (6 bases). V lost 6 bases and J 0 bases, leaving 12 bases between the germline ends. Germline CDR1 reads MNHEY; CDR2 reads SVGAGI. The CDR3 has 15 residues.

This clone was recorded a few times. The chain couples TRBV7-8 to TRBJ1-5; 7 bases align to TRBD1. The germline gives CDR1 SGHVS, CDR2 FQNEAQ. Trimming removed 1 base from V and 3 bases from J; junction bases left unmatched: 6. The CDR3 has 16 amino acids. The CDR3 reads CASSLEEGGANQPQHF. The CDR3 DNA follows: TGTGCCAGCAGCTTAGAGGAAGGGGGCGCCAATCAGCCCCAGCATTTT.

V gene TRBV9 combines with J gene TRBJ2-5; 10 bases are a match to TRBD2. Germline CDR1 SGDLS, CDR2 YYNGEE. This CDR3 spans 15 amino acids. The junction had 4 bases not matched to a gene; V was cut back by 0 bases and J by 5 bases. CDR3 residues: CASSVAASGGETQYF. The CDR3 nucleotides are TGTGCCAGCAGCGTAGCGGCTAGCGGGGGCGAGACCCAGTACTTC.

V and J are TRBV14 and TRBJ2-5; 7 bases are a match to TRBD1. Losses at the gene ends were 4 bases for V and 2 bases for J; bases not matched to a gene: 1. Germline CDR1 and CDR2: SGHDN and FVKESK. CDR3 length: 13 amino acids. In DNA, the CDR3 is TGTGCCAGCAGCCCGACAGGGCAAGAGACCCAGTACTTC. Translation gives CASSPTGQETQYF.

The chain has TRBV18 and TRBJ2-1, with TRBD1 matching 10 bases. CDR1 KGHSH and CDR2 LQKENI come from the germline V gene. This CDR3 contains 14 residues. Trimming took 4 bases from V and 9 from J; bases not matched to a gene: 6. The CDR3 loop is CASSLGQGVPEQFF. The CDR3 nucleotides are TGTGCCAGCTCACTCGGACAGGGGGTTCCTGAGCAGTTCTTC.

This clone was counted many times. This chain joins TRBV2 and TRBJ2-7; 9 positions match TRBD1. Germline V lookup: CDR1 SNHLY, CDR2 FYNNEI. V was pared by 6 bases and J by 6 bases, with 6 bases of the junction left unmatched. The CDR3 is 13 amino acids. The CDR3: CASRRGQGGEQYF. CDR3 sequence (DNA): TGTGCCAGCAGGAGGGGACAGGGAGGCGAGCAGTACTTC.

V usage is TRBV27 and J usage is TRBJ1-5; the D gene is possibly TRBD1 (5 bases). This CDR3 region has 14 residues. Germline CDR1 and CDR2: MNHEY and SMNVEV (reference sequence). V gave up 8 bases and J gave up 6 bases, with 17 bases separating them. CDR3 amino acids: CASPPRGGGQPQHF. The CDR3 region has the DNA TGTGCCAGCCCCCCCCGGGGGGGAGGTCAGCCCCAGCATTTT.

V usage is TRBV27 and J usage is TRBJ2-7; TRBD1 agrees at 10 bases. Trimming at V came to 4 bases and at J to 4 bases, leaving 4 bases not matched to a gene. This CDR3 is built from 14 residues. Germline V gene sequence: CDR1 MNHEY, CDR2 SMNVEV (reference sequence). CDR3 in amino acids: CASSSGQGTYEQYF. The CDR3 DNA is TGTGCCAGCAGTTCGGGACAGGGGACTTACGAGCAGTACTTC.

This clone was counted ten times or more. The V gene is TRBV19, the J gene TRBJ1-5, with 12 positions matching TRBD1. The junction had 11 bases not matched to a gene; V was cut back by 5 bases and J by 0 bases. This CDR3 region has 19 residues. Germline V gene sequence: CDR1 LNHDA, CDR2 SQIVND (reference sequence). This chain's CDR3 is CASSPKGQGAGHSNQPQHF. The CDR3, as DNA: TGTGCCAGTAGTCCGAAGGGACAGGGGGCAGGTCATAGCAATCAGCCCCAGCATTTT.

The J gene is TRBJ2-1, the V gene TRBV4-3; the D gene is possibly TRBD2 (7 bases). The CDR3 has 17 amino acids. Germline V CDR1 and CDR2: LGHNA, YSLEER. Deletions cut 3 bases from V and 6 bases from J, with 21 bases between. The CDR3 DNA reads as TGCGCCAGCAGCCACGCTGGGGGCGGGGGCGGGTCCAATGAGCAGTTCTTC. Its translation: CASSHAGGGGGSNEQFF.

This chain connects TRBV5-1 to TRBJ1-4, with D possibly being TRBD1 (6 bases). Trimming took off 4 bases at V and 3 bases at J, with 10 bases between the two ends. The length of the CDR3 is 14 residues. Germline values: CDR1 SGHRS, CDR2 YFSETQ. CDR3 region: CASSPGAPNEKLFF. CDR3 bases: TGCGCCAGCAGCCCAGGGGCCCCTAATGAAAAACTGTTTTTT.

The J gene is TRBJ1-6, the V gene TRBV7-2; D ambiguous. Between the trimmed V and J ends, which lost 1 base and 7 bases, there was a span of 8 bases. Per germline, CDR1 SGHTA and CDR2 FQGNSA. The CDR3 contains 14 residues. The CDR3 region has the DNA TGTGCCAGCAGCTTAGGGCCGTTAAATTCACCCCTCCACTTT. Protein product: CASSLGPLNSPLHF.

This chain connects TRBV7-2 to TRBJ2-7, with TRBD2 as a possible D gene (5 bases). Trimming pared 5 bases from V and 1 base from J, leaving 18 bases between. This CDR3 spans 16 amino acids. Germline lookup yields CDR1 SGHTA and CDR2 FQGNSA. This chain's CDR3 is CASSPRGVQKSYEQYF. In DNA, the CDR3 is TGTGCCAGCAGCCCCCGGGGAGTACAGAAGTCCTACGAGCAGTACTTC.

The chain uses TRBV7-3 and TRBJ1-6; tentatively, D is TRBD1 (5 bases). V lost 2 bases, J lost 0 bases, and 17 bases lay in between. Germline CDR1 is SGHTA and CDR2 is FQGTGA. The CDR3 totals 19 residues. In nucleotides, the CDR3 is TGTGCCAGCAGCTTATCCCTCGGGGGGGAGAGCTCCTATAATTCACCCCTCCACTTT. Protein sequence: CASSLSLGGESSYNSPLHF.

CDR3 sequence reads: CSVRDRDYGYTF. CDR3 coding DNA: TGCAGCGTCCGGGACAGGGACTATGGCTACACCTTC. The chain is built from TRBV29-1 and TRBJ1-2; 9 positions agree with TRBD1. CDR1 and CDR2 (germline): SQVTM, ANQGSEA. V shed 6 bases, J shed 3 bases, and the junction held 2 bases outside the gene matches. The CDR3 has 12 amino acids.

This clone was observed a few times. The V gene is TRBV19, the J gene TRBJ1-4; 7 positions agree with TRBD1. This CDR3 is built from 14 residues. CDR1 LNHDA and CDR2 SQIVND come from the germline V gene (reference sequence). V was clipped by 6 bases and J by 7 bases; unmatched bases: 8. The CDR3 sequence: CASSQGVRGEKLFF. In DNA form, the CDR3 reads TGTGCCAGTAGCCAGGGGGTCCGCGGTGAAAAACTGTTTTTT.

The CDR3 region has the DNA TGTGCCAGCCTCGGGACAGGGAACACTGAAGCTTTCTTT. Translation: CASLGTGNTEAFF. J is TRBJ1-1 and V is TRBV2; 8 positions agree with TRBD1. This CDR3 region has 13 residues. Trimming removed 8 bases from V and 1 base from J; junction bases left unmatched: 3. Germline lookup yields CDR1 SNHLY and CDR2 FYNNEI. Together with reference TRBV2 and TRBJ1-1, the CDR3 gives the full variable domain: EPEVTQTPSHQVTQMGQEVILRCVPISNHLYFYWYRQILGQKVEFLVSFYNNEISEKSEIFDDQFSVERPDGSNFTLKIRSTKLEDSAMYFCASLGTGNTEAFFGQGTRLTVV.

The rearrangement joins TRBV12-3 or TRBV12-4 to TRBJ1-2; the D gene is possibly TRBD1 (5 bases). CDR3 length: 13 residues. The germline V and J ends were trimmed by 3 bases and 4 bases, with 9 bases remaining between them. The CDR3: CASSFGASYGYTF. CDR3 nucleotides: TGTGCCAGCAGTTTTGGGGCGTCCTATGGCTACACCTTC.